Listed below are T cell receptor beta chains from one sample, sequenced in a study of blood T cell repertoires in COVID-19. Clones were sequenced by immunoSEQ multiplex PCR, and TCRdb holds only the in-frame ones, with some missing. The sample holds over 70,000 clones, 77% seen once. The sequenced material came from peripheral blood. Receptors were obtained from a man between 65 and 80 years old with COVID-19, enrolled during active disease. The CDR3 runs from the conserved cysteine through the conserved F or W. The D gene is left open where the match is weak. Expanded clones get a size class; other rows say once, few or many, or leave the size out.

few	TRBV9	TRBJ1-2	TRBD1	TGTGCCAGCAGCCCGGGACAGGCGCTCTATGGCTACACCTTC	CASSPGQALYGYTF
.	TRBV5-6	TRBJ2-6	.	TGTGCCAGCAGCTTACAGGGAAGTGGGGCCAACGTCCTGACTTTC	CASSLQGSGANVLTF
.	TRBV5-1	TRBJ2-3	.	TGCGCCAGCAGCTTGGGGGCCAGCGGAGGCAGCACAGATACGCAGTATTTT	CASSLGASGGSTDTQYF
.	TRBV6-6	TRBJ2-4	TRBD2	TGTGCCAGCAGTCAAAATATGGGACTAGCGGGAGTCGCCGGGGGGTTCGTCAAAAACATTCAGTACTTC	CASSQNMGLAGVAGGFVKNIQYF
.	TRBV6-1	TRBJ2-1	.	TGTGCCAGCAGTGAGACTAGTTTCTACAATGAGCAGTTCTTC	CASSETSFYNEQFF
once	TRBV11-2	TRBJ2-7	TRBD2	TGTGCCAGCAGCCAACGATGGACTAGCGGGAGGTACCACGAGCAGTACTTC	CASSQRWTSGRYHEQYF
.	TRBV7-2	TRBJ2-2	TRBD2	TGTGCCAGCAGCTCCCCCCGAGGGGCTAGCGGGGCTACCGGGGAGCTGTTTTTT	CASSSPRGASGATGELFF
.	TRBV28	TRBJ2-1	TRBD2	TGTGCCAGCGCCTGGGGAGCGGGAGTGAGTGAGCAGTTCTTC	CASAWGAGVSEQFF
.	TRBV28	TRBJ1-5	TRBD1	TGTGCCAGCCAGACAGGGGATAGCAATCAGCCCCAGCATTTT	CASQTGDSNQPQHF
.	TRBV4-3	TRBJ1-5	TRBD1	TGCGCCAGCAGCCAAGACGCAGGGGGTTTCGGCAATCAGCCCCAGCATTTT	CASSQDAGGFGNQPQHF
.	TRBV28	TRBJ2-2	.	TGTGCCACTCGACAGGGAGGAACCGGGGAGCTGTTTTTT	CATRQGGTGELFF
.	TRBV30	TRBJ1-5	.	TGTGCCTGGAGTGTTGGGGGGGGCAATCAGCCCCAGCATTTT	CAWSVGGGNQPQHF
.	TRBV9	TRBJ2-2	TRBD2	TGTGCCAGCAGCTCGGGACCTAGCGGGAGAAGCACCGGGGAGCTGTTTTTT	CASSSGPSGRSTGELFF
.	TRBV25-1	TRBJ2-7	TRBD2	TGTGCCAGCAGTGGCTCGGGGAGCGGGACCTACGAGCAGTACTTC	CASSGSGSGTYEQYF
.	TRBV19	TRBJ1-2	TRBD1	TGTGCCAGTAGTACACTCGCACTTCGACAGGGAATTGGCTACACCTTC	CASSTLALRQGIGYTF
.	TRBV6-2/TRBV6-3	TRBJ1-1	.	TGTGCCAGCAGTTACCCCGCAGGAAGTTACACTGAAGCTTTCTTT	CASSYPAGSYTEAFF
.	TRBV19	TRBJ1-5	.	TGTGCCAGTAGTATAGGTCAACACAGAGTCAGCAATCAGCCCCAGCATTTT	CASSIGQHRVSNQPQHF
.	TRBV6-6	TRBJ1-6	TRBD1	TGTGCCTCGACGGACAGGATTAATTCACCCCTCCACTTT	CASTDRINSPLHF
few	TRBV28	TRBJ1-2	.	TGTGCCAGCAGTCTAACACAGGTCATCTATGGCTACACCTTC	CASSLTQVIYGYTF
.	TRBV7-9	TRBJ1-1	.	TGTGCCAGCAGCTTAGAACCGGGCCGCGGGGAAGCTTTCTTT	CASSLEPGRGEAFF
.	TRBV6-6	TRBJ2-2	.	TGTGCCAGCAGGGCGACATTGAACACCGGGGAGCTGTTTTTT	CASRATLNTGELFF
.	TRBV6-5	TRBJ1-2	.	TGTGCCAGCAGTTCGCCCGGAGAGGTTGACGGCTACACCTTC	CASSSPGEVDGYTF
.	TRBV7-2	TRBJ2-2	TRBD1	TGTGCCAGCAGCCCTGACGGGGACAGGGTATACGGCGGGGAGCTGTTTTTT	CASSPDGDRVYGGELFF
.	TRBV19	TRBJ1-4	.	TGTGCCAGTAGTATTCCGGGGTCAACTAATGAAAAACTGTTTTTT	CASSIPGSTNEKLFF
few	TRBV29-1	TRBJ2-7	TRBD2	TGCAGCGTGAAACTAGCGGAGCCCCCCTACGAGCAGTACTTC	CSVKLAEPPYEQYF
.	TRBV3-1/TRBV3-2	TRBJ1-2	.	TGTGCCAGCAGTCTTCAAGGTATACCGGGATCGAGAGGCTACACCTTC	CASSLQGIPGSRGYTF
.	TRBV7-2	TRBJ2-7	.	TGTGCCAGCAGCTTATCGGCGGGCCCCTACGAGCAGTACTTC	CASSLSAGPYEQYF
.	TRBV7-2	TRBJ1-2	.	TGTGCCAGCACCCCGGGATATGGCTACACCTTC	CASTPGYGYTF
.	TRBV5-1	TRBJ1-2	TRBD1	TGCGCCAGCCGCCTTAGACAGGGTACTGGTGGCTACACCTTC	CASRLRQGTGGYTF
.	TRBV6-2/TRBV6-3	TRBJ2-7	TRBD2	TGTGCCAGCAGTTACGAGTCCCTAGCGGGATACTACGAGCAGTACTTC	CASSYESLAGYYEQYF
.	TRBV9	TRBJ1-6	.	TGTGCCAGCAGCTATGAGAGCTCCTATAATTCACCCCTCCACTTT	CASSYESSYNSPLHF
.	TRBV4-3	TRBJ2-7	TRBD2	TGCGCCAGCAGCCATTACAAGGGACTACCAGCAAACGAGCAGTACTTC	CASSHYKGLPANEQYF
.	TRBV4-3	TRBJ1-6	.	TGCGCCAGCAGTCAAGATGGGGCCCCCTATAATTCACCCCTCCACTTT	CASSQDGAPYNSPLHF
.	TRBV28	TRBJ1-5	.	TGTGCCAGCAGTTTCGCGTTGCAGCGCCATCAGCCCCAGCATTTT	CASSFALQRHQPQHF